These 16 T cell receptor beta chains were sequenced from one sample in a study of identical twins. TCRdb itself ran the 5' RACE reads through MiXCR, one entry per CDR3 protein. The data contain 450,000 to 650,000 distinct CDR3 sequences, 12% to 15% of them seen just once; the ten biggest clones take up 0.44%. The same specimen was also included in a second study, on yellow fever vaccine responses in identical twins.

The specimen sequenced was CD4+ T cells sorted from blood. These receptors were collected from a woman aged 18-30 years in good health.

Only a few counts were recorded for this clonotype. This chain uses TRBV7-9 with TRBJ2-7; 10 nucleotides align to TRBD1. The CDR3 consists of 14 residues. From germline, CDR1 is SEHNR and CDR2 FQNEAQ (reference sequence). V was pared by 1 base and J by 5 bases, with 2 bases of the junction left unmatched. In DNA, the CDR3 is TGTGCCAGCAGCTTAGGACAGGGGGCGGACGAGCAGTACTTC. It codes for CASSLGQGADEQYF.

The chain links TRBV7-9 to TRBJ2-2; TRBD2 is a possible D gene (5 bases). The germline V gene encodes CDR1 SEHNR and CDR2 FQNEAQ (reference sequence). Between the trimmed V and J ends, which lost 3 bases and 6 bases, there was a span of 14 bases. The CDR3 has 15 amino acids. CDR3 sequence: CASSLAQVGAGELFF. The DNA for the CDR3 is TGTGCCAGCAGCTTGGCTCAAGTCGGGGCCGGGGAGCTGTTTTTT.

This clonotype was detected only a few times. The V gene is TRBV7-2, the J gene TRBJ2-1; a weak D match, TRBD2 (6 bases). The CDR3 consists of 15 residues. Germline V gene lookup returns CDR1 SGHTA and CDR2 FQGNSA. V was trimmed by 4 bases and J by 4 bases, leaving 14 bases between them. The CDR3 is CASSSRGSGYNEQFF. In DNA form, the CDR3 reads TGTGCCAGCAGCTCACGAGGCAGCGGGTACAATGAGCAGTTCTTC.

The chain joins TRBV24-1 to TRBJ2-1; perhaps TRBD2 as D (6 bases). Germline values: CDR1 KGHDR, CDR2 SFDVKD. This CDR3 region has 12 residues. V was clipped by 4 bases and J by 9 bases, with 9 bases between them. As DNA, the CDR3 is TGTGCCACCAGTGACCTAGCGCTTGAGCAGTTCTTC. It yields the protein CATSDLALEQFF.

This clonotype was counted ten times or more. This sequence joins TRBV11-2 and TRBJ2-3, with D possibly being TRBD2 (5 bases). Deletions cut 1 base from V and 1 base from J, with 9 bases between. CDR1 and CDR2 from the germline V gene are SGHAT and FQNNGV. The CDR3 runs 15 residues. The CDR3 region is CASSLGTPGTDTQYF. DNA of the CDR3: TGTGCCAGCAGCTTAGGGACTCCTGGCACAGATACGCAGTATTTT.

The chain's CDR3 is CATRTSGSHEQFF. For the CDR3, the DNA is TGTGCCACTCGGACTAGCGGGAGCCATGAGCAGTTCTTC. The J gene is TRBJ2-1, the V gene TRBV10-3, with TRBD2 matching 13 bases. CDR1 and CDR2 (germline): ENHRY, SYGVKD. After removal of 10 bases from V and 8 bases from J, the junction contained 5 bases not matched to a gene. This CDR3 contains 13 residues.

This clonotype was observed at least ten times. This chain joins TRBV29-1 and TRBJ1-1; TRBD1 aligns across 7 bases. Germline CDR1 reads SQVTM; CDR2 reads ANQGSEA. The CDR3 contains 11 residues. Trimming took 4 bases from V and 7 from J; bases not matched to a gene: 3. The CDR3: CSVVGTDEAFF. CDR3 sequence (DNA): TGCAGCGTTGTAGGGACAGATGAAGCTTTCTTT.

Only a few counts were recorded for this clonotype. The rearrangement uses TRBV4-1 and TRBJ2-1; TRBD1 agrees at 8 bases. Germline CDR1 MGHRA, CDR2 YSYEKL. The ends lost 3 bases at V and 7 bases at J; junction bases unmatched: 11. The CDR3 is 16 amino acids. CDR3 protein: CASSQTRAGGSNEQFF. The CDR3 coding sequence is TGCGCCAGCAGCCAGACCCGGGCAGGGGGCTCGAATGAGCAGTTCTTC.

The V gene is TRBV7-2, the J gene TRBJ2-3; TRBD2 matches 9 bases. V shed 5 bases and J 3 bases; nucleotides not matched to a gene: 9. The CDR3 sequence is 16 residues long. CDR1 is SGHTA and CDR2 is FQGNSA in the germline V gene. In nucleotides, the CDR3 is TGTGCCAGCAGCCAGAGGCTAGCGGGAAGGACAGATACGCAGTATTTT. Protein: CASSQRLAGRTDTQYF.

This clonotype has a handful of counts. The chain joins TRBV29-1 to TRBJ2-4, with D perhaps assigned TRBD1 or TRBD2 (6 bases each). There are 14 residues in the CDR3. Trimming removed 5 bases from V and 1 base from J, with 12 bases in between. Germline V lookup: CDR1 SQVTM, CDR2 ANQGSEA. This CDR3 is CSVNSGAAKNIQYF. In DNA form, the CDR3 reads TGCAGCGTTAATTCGGGGGCGGCCAAAAACATTCAGTACTTC.

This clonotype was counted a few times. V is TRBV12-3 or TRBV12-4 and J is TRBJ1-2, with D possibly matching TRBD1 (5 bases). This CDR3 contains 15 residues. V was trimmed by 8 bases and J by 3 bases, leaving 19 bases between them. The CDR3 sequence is CASGTSGRVYYGYTF. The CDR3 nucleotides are TGTGCCAGCGGAACCTCAGGGAGGGTATACTATGGCTACACCTTC.

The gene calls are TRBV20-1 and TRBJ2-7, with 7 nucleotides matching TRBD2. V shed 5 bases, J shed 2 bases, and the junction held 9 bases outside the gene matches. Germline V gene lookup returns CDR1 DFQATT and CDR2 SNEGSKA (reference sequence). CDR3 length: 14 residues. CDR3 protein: CSAGLPGLTYEQYV. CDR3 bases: TGCAGTGCTGGTCTCCCGGGACTAACCTACGAGCAGTACGTC.

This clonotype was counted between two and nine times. In DNA, the CDR3 is TGTGCCAGCCTTGGACAGGGGAACACCGGGGAGCTGTTTTTT. Its protein is CASLGQGNTGELFF. J is TRBJ2-2 and V is TRBV6-1; 8 bases map to TRBD1. V shed 8 bases, J shed 1 base, and the junction held 3 bases outside the gene matches. The V gene's germline CDR1 is MNHNS and CDR2 SASEGT. The CDR3 length is 14 residues.

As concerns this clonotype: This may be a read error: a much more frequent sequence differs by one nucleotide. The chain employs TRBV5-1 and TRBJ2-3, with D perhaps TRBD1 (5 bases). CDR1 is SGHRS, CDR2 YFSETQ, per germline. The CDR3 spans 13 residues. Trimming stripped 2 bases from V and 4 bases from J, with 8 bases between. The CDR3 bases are TGCGCCAGCAGCTTCCAGGGTCCAGATACGCAGTATTTT. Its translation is CASSFQGPDTQYF.

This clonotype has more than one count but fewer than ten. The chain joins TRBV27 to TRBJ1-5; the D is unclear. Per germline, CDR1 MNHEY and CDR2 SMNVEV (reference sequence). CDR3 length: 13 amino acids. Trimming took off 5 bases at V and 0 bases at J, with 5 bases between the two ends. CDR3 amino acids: CASSKVSNQPQHF. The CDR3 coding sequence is TGTGCCAGCAGTAAGGTTAGCAATCAGCCCCAGCATTTT.

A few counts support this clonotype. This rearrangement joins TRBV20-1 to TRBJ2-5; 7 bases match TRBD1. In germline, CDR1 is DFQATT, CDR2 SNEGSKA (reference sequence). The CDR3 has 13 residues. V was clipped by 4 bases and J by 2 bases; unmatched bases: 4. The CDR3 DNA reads TGCAGTGCTATCGGGACAGCTCAAGAGACCCAGTACTTC. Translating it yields CSAIGTAQETQYF.